This TCR beta chain appears in the sequencing data of a study of blood T cell repertoires in COVID-19. Study information: Both acute and convalescent COVID-19 samples were obtained from the United States, Italy and Spain. T cells, B-cell-depleted T cells, or PBMCs supplied cDNA or gDNA.

The germline gives CDR1 MNHEY, CDR2 SVGAGI. The CDR3 consists of 14 residues. Trimming removed 5 bases from V and 2 bases from J, with 13 bases in between. Per the original data handling: Reference gene primer amplification in the assay estimated nucleated cell counts. Generated by immunoSEQ multiplex PCR, the TCRdb table keeps only in-frame clones and is missing some. V and J calls and clone size are given by that table; D and trimming were obtained from the DNA. The table lists 98,000 or so clones, 65% to 90% of them singletons. The source material was peripheral blood. The receptor comes from a man aged 55 to 70 with acute or convalescent COVID-19. This chain links TRBV6-5 with TRBJ2-7; the D gene is possibly TRBD1 (6 bases). The CDR3 is CASSIRDTAYEQYF. Written as DNA, the CDR3 is TGTGCCAGCAGTATCCGGGACACCGCCTACGAGCAGTACTTC.